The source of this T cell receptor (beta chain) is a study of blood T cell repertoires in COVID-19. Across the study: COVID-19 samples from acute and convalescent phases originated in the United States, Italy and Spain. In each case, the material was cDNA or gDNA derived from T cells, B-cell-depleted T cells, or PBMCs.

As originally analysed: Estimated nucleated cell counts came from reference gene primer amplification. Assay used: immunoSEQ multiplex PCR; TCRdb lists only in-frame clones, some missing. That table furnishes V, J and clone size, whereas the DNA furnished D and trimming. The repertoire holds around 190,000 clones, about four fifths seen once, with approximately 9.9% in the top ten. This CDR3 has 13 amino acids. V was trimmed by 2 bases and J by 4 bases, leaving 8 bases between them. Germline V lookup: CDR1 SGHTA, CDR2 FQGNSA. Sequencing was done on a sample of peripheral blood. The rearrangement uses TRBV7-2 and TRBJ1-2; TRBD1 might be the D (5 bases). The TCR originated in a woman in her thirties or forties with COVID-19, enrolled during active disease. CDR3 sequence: CASSLQGAYGYTF. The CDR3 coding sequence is TGTGCCAGCAGCTTACAGGGCGCCTATGGCTACACCTTC.